Below are 24 T cell receptor beta chains sequenced from a single sample in a study of blood T cell repertoires in COVID-19. Measured with immunoSEQ multiplex PCR; TCRdb has only the in-frame clones, and not every one. The sample lists tens of thousands of clones; roughly 80% were seen once. Sequenced input: peripheral blood. The receptors derive from a man in his 70s with COVID-19, enrolled during active disease.

The gene calls are TRBV28 and TRBJ1-2; a possible D gene is TRBD1 (5 bases). The germline V and J ends were trimmed by 6 bases and 3 bases, with 11 bases remaining between them. The germline V gene encodes CDR1 MDHEN and CDR2 SYDVKM. The CDR3 consists of 13 residues. The CDR3 spells CASSSTTDYGYTF. In DNA form, the CDR3 reads TGTGCCAGCAGCTCTACGACAGACTATGGCTACACCTTC.

V is TRBV7-6 and J is TRBJ2-2; tentative D call: TRBD2 (5 bases). The CDR3 length is 15 residues. V lost 0 bases and J 6 bases, leaving 11 bases between the germline ends. Per the germline V gene, CDR1 is SGHVS and CDR2 is FNYEAQ. The DNA for the CDR3 is TGTGCCAGCAGCTTAGCCTTCCGGGGAGCCGGGGAGCTGTTTTTT. The encoded protein is CASSLAFRGAGELFF.

The chain has TRBV28 and TRBJ2-3; 12 nucleotides match TRBD2. The CDR3 covers 14 residues. J gave up 4 bases and V 7 bases, and 3 bases lay outside the gene matches. Germline CDR1 is MDHEN and CDR2 is SYDVKM. CDR3 sequence: CASNRLAGADTQYF. Here the CDR3 DNA reads TGTGCCAGCAATCGACTAGCGGGAGCAGATACGCAGTATTTT.

The rearrangement uses TRBV7-8 and TRBJ2-1, with a weak D call TRBD2 (6 bases). The CDR3 runs 12 residues. Trimming took off 0 bases at V and 12 bases at J, with 9 bases between the two ends. In germline, CDR1 is SGHVS, CDR2 FQNEAQ. CDR3 region: CASSLALSGQFF. The CDR3 DNA follows: TGTGCCAGCAGCTTAGCGCTTAGCGGGCAGTTCTTC. The whole variable domain, remainder taken from reference TRBV7-8 and TRBJ2-1, is GAGVSQSPRYKVAKRGQDVALRCDPISGHVSLFWYQQALGQGPEFLTYFQNEAQLDKSGLPSDRFFAERPEGSVSTLKIQRTQQEDSAVYLCASSLALSGQFFGPGTRLTVL.

The rearrangement links TRBV9 to TRBJ1-5; D is undetermined. Germline assignment: CDR1 SGDLS and CDR2 YYNGEE. V was clipped by 4 bases and J by 0 bases, with 8 bases between them. CDR3 size: 14 residues. The CDR3 bases are TGTGCCAGCAGCCCCCAGGATAGCAATCAGCCCCAGCATTTT. Translating gives CASSPQDSNQPQHF.

The chain recombines TRBV7-8 with TRBJ1-3; no reliable D call. This CDR3 has 13 residues. Trimming left V 2 bases short and J 4 bases short, with 6 bases between. CDR1 and CDR2 (germline): SGHVS, FQNEAQ. CDR3 sequence reads: CASSLTSGNTIYF. Here the CDR3 DNA reads TGTGCCAGCAGCTTAACTTCCGGAAACACCATATATTTT.

This chain connects TRBV19 to TRBJ1-5; 9 positions match TRBD1. The CDR3 is 17 amino acids. The V segment lost 1 base and the J segment 0 bases; nucleotides outside the gene matches: 4. Looked up from germline, CDR1 is LNHDA and CDR2 is SQIVND (reference sequence). The chain's CDR3 is CASSIVGTGPSNQPQHF. CDR3 in DNA: TGTGCCAGTAGTATAGTAGGGACAGGGCCTAGCAATCAGCCCCAGCATTTT.

Comments on this clone: Other DNA variants within this sample encode the same CDR3. J is TRBJ1-1 and V is TRBV4-3; D not certain. V was shortened by 4 bases and J by 4 bases, with 10 bases between the two germline ends. This CDR3 region has 13 residues. Germline values: CDR1 LGHNA, CDR2 YSLEER. Here the CDR3 DNA reads TGCGCCAGCAGCCGCGAGGGCAGCACTGAAGCTTTCTTT. Its translation is CASSREGSTEAFF.

The chain has TRBV5-6 and TRBJ1-3; D remains unclear. Trimming stripped 1 base from V and 7 bases from J, with 3 bases between. The germline V gene has CDR1 SGHDT and CDR2 YYEEEE. This CDR3 is 11 amino acids long. For the CDR3, the DNA is TGTGCCAGCAGCTTGTCGAACACCATATATTTT. This codes for CASSLSNTIYF.

This clone is a singleton in its sample. Here the CDR3 DNA reads TGTGCCAGCAGTTTAGCGCAGGCTGAGCAGTTCTTC. Translation: CASSLAQAEQFF. The chain has TRBV12-3 or TRBV12-4 and TRBJ2-1; D unresolved. The CDR3 extends over 12 amino acids. The V gene lost 0 bases and the J gene lost 9 bases, with 6 bases spanning the gap.

This clone was recorded at least ten times. The CDR3 DNA is TGCGCCAGCAGCTTTCGGACAGACAGCGCTGAAGCTTTCTTT. Protein product: CASSFRTDSAEAFF. The rearrangement uses TRBV5-1 and TRBJ1-1, with D possibly TRBD1 on 6 matching bases. The CDR3 runs 14 residues. Germline CDR1 reads SGHRS; CDR2 reads YFSETQ. The ends were cut back, 2 bases at V and 6 bases at J, with 14 bases in the middle.

The chain couples TRBV5-1 to TRBJ2-3, with 9 bases fitting TRBD2. V lost 7 bases and J lost 2; bases outside the gene matches: 8. CDR3 length equals 15 residues. Germline V lookup: CDR1 SGHRS, CDR2 YFSETQ. The CDR3 here is CASHSGGGATDTQYF. CDR3 in DNA: TGCGCCAGCCATAGTGGCGGGGGGGCCACAGATACGCAGTATTTT.

V usage is TRBV7-9 and J usage is TRBJ2-2; 9 bases fit TRBD2. CDR1 is SEHNR, CDR2 FQNEAQ, per germline (reference sequence). The CDR3 contains 15 residues. Trimming at V came to 6 bases and at J to 1 base, leaving 3 bases not matched to a gene. The CDR3 DNA follows: TGTGCCAGCAGTCGGACTAGCGTGAACACCGGGGAGCTGTTTTTT. This encodes CASSRTSVNTGELFF.

V gene TRBV28 combines with J gene TRBJ1-2, with D maybe TRBD1 (5 bases). The CDR3 spans 15 residues. Trimming took 8 bases from V and 5 from J, leaving 21 bases between them. Germline CDR1 is MDHEN and CDR2 is SYDVKM. The CDR3 bases are TGTGCCAGCGGCGGGACGGGGCAATACCTTTATGGCTACACCTTC. Translation gives CASGGTGQYLYGYTF.

The chain joins TRBV6-5 to TRBJ1-5; D unresolved. V gave up 6 bases and J gave up 0 bases, with 12 bases separating them. Germline V gene sequence: CDR1 MNHEY, CDR2 SVGAGI. There are 15 residues in the CDR3. The CDR3 protein is CASRVGLYSNQPQHF. The CDR3 coding sequence is TGTGCCAGCAGGGTTGGGCTATATAGCAATCAGCCCCAGCATTTT.

The chain recombines TRBV11-3 with TRBJ1-6; D is undetermined. The CDR3 loop spans 15 amino acids. Trimming pared 3 bases from V and 6 bases from J, leaving 12 bases between. In germline, CDR1 is SGHNT, CDR2 YENEEA. This CDR3 is CASSFSLQTNSPLHF. The CDR3 bases are TGTGCCAGCAGCTTTAGTTTACAGACTAATTCACCCCTCCACTTT.

The chain recombines TRBV21-1 with TRBJ1-1; TRBD1 is the table's D call and was not checked against the DNA. TRBV21-1 is listed as a pseudogene. The CDR3 totals 18 residues. CDR3 in amino acids: CASSNEERPGGFHTEAFF. The CDR3, as DNA: TGTGCCAGCAGCAATGAGGAGCGTCCAGGGGGCTTCCACACTGAAGCTTTCTTT.

The chain is built from TRBV6-5 and TRBJ1-2; 12 bases align to TRBD1. Germline trimming cut 10 bases from V and 7 bases from J; bases unmatched to any gene: 10. Germline V gene sequence: CDR1 MNHEY, CDR2 SVGAGI. This CDR3 spans 14 amino acids. In DNA, the CDR3 is TGTGCCACCCTACTGGGACAGGGGGCGTTTGGCTACACCTTC. Translation: CATLLGQGAFGYTF.

V is TRBV5-8 and J is TRBJ1-4, with TRBD1 as a possible D gene (6 bases). CDR1 SGHTS and CDR2 YDEGEE come from the germline V gene. CDR3 length: 14 residues. Trimming took 5 bases from V and 5 from J, leaving 13 bases between them. CDR3 in amino acids: CASSYRQGNEKLFF. In nucleotides, the CDR3 is TGTGCCAGCAGTTACAGGCAGGGGAATGAAAAACTGTTTTTT.

The gene calls are TRBV7-9 and TRBJ1-5; D perhaps matches TRBD1 (6 bases). The germline CDR1 and CDR2 sequences are SEHNR and FQNEAQ (reference sequence). V was clipped by 1 base and J by 3 bases, with 7 bases between them. The CDR3 runs 14 residues. CDR3 nucleotides: TGTGCCAGCAGCTTAGGGGGGCTCAATCAGCCCCAGCATTTT. It yields the protein CASSLGGLNQPQHF.

This clone appeared a single time. The V call is TRBV10-1, the J call TRBJ2-5, with a tentative D call TRBD2 (5 bases). With 4 bases removed from V and 2 bases from J, the gap between germline ends came to 11 bases. CDR1 is WNHNN, CDR2 SYGVQD, per germline (reference sequence). The CDR3 is made up of 14 amino acids. In DNA, the CDR3 is TGCGCCAGCAGTGCCTCCGGGAATCAAGAGACCCAGTACTTC. Residues: CASSASGNQETQYF.

A few counts support this clone. This chain links TRBV7-8 with TRBJ2-7, with a weak D call TRBD2 (6 bases). V dropped 1 base and J dropped 3 bases, with 10 bases sitting between them. The CDR3 sequence is 14 residues long. In germline, CDR1 is SGHVS, CDR2 FQNEAQ. Here the CDR3 DNA reads TGTGCCAGCAGCTTAGGGGCGGGGTACTACGAGCAGTACTTC. It yields the protein CASSLGAGYYEQYF.

A single count supports this clone. This chain links TRBV7-8 with TRBJ2-2; D unclear. The germline V and J ends were trimmed by 3 bases and 5 bases, with 7 bases remaining between them. The CDR3 runs to 13 residues. Germline V gene lookup returns CDR1 SGHVS and CDR2 FQNEAQ. CDR3 DNA: TGTGCCAGCAGCTTTAAACAGACCGGGGAGCTGTTTTTT. Residues: CASSFKQTGELFF.

The rearrangement links TRBV27 to TRBJ2-1, with 10 bases fitting TRBD1. The V gene end was trimmed by 5 bases and the J gene end by 6 bases; junction bases not matched to a gene: 7. CDR3 length: 15 residues. CDR1 is MNHEY and CDR2 is SMNVEV in the germline V gene (reference sequence). CDR3 protein: CASSLRQGARNEQFF. The CDR3 coding sequence is TGTGCCAGCAGTCTAAGACAGGGGGCGCGCAATGAGCAGTTCTTC.